A single sample gave rise to the 15 T cell receptor beta chains below, sequenced in a study of T cell responses to AZD1222 COVID-19 vaccine. Some clones are missing from TCRdb's copy, which holds only in-frame ones; the method was immunoSEQ multiplex PCR. This table holds fewer than 150,000 clones, 70% to 90% found once. Here the sequenced sample was peripheral blood, taken on day 0 of AZD1222 vaccination. These receptors were collected from an adult in good health.

The V call is TRBV2, the J call TRBJ1-2; the D is unclear. Germline CDR1 and CDR2: SNHLY and FYNNEI. Trimming removed 1 base at V and 8 bases at J, with 5 bases between. The CDR3 runs 11 residues. CDR3 nucleotides: TGTGCCAGCAGTGAAGGCAGCGGCTACACCTTC. Protein product: CASSEGSGYTF.

The chain employs TRBV7-2 and TRBJ1-4; no reliable D call. Germline-derived CDR1 and CDR2 are SGHTA and FQGNSA. CDR3 length equals 14 residues. V was trimmed by 1 base and J by 5 bases, leaving 8 bases between them. CDR3 sequence: CASSLVHSNEKLFF. The CDR3 nucleotides are TGTGCCAGCAGCTTAGTTCACTCGAATGAAAAACTGTTTTTT.

The CDR3 DNA follows: TGTGCCAGCAGCTTAGGGGGGGCCAGGGGAAGTGAAGCTTTCTTT. Translated, it gives CASSLGGARGSEAFF. This chain connects TRBV11-3 to TRBJ1-1; perhaps TRBD1 as D (6 bases). CDR1 and CDR2 from the germline V gene are SGHNT and YENEEA. Trimming cost V 1 base and J 7 bases, with 16 bases left between them. This CDR3 is built from 15 residues.

As to this clone: Other DNA sequences in the sample encode the same CDR3. This chain links TRBV30 with TRBJ1-3; D gene unclear. The CDR3 runs 12 residues. Trimming removed 3 bases at V and 0 bases at J, with 3 bases between. CDR1 and CDR2 from the germline V gene are GTSNPN and SVGIG (reference sequence). CDR3 protein: CAWRASGNTIYF. CDR3 bases: TGTGCCTGGAGAGCCTCTGGAAACACCATATATTTT.

The chain's CDR3 is CASSLEVYGYTF. The CDR3 coding sequence is TGTGCCAGCAGCTTGGAGGTCTATGGCTACACCTTC. The V gene is TRBV5-6, the J gene TRBJ1-2; D is unclear. Germline CDR1 reads SGHDT; CDR2 reads YYEEEE. Deletions cut 0 bases from V and 4 bases from J, with 4 bases between. The CDR3 length is 12 residues. Combining the CDR3 with reference TRBV5-6 and TRBJ1-2 gives the whole variable domain DAGVTQSPTHLIKTRGQQVTLRCSPKSGHDTVSWYQQALGQGPQFIFQYYEEEERQRGNFPDRFSGHQFPNYSSELNVNALLLGDSALYLCASSLEVYGYTFGSGTRLTVV.

The genes are TRBV4-1 and TRBJ2-1; no reliable D call. V lost 4 bases to trimming and J lost 7 bases, with 14 bases between them. Germline V gene sequence: CDR1 MGHRA, CDR2 YSYEKL. This CDR3 comprises 14 residues. The CDR3 protein is CASSPPYDGNEQFF. The CDR3 DNA sequence: TGCGCCAGCAGCCCTCCTTACGACGGGAATGAGCAGTTCTTC.

This clone was recorded many times. This chain joins TRBV9 and TRBJ2-2; the match to TRBD1 covers 9 bases. Trimming removed 3 bases from V and 6 bases from J; junction bases left unmatched: 15. Per germline, CDR1 SGDLS and CDR2 YYNGEE. The CDR3 extends over 18 amino acids. The CDR3 spells CASSEAPRDRDRSGELFF. The CDR3 nucleotides read TGTGCCAGCAGCGAGGCCCCCCGGGACAGGGATAGATCCGGGGAGCTGTTTTTT.

The rearrangement joins TRBV14 to TRBJ2-6; TRBD1 might be the D (5 bases). With 2 bases removed from V and 12 bases from J, the gap between germline ends came to 11 bases. This CDR3 is built from 13 residues. Germline V gene lookup returns CDR1 SGHDN and CDR2 FVKESK. This CDR3 reads CASSQPRALVLTF. The CDR3 DNA is TGTGCCAGCAGCCAACCCAGGGCCCTCGTCCTGACTTTC.

The rearrangement links TRBV10-3 to TRBJ2-2, with 8 bases that match TRBD2. Trimming took 6 bases from V and 4 from J; bases not matched to a gene: 4. Germline-derived CDR1 and CDR2 are ENHRY and SYGVKD. The CDR3 loop spans 14 amino acids. CDR3 DNA sequence: TGTGCCATCAGGGTTACTAGCGGCACCGGGGAGCTGTTTTTT. Translated: CAIRVTSGTGELFF.

The chain uses TRBV5-1 and TRBJ1-2, with D possibly TRBD1 on 6 matching bases. Germline V gives CDR1 SGHRS, CDR2 YFSETQ. V dropped 4 bases and J dropped 4 bases, with 11 bases sitting between them. The length of the CDR3 is 13 residues. CDR3 DNA: TGCGCCAGCAGCCTCTCAGGGGCCTATGGCTACACCTTC. It translates to CASSLSGAYGYTF.

The chain joins TRBV7-3 to TRBJ2-2, with 11 bases that match TRBD2. Trimming cost V 4 bases and J 7 bases; bases outside gene matches: 5. The CDR3 length is 15 residues. The germline gives CDR1 SGHTA, CDR2 FQGTGA. CDR3 bases: TGTGCCAGCAGCTCCACTAGCGGGAGAGTCGGGGAGCTGTTTTTT. Protein: CASSSTSGRVGELFF.

This chain links TRBV6-2 or TRBV6-3 with TRBJ2-7; D not certain. Trimming removed 4 bases from V and 3 bases from J, with 4 bases in between. Germline V lookup: CDR1 MNHEY, CDR2 SVGEGT. CDR3 size: 11 residues. DNA of the CDR3: TGTGCCAGCAGTTTCCTCTACGAGCAGTACTTC. Encoded protein: CASSFLYEQYF.

The chain combines TRBV30 with TRBJ2-1; 9 positions agree with TRBD2. V trimming: 3 bases; J trimming: 7 bases; junction bases outside the gene matches: 7. This CDR3 spans 14 amino acids. Looked up from germline, CDR1 is GTSNPN and CDR2 is SVGIG (reference sequence). The CDR3 reads CAWRGAGGRNEQFF. CDR3 nucleotides: TGTGCCTGGAGGGGAGCGGGAGGAAGAAATGAGCAGTTCTTC.

The gene calls are TRBV29-1 and TRBJ2-5, with D perhaps assigned TRBD1 or TRBD2 (6 bases each). Per germline, CDR1 SQVTM and CDR2 ANQGSEA. The CDR3 length is 15 residues. V gave up 6 bases and J gave up 0 bases, with 17 bases separating them. The CDR3 reads CSVRGVGPHQETQYF. As DNA, the CDR3 is TGCAGCGTGAGGGGGGTGGGGCCCCACCAAGAGACCCAGTACTTC.

The chain uses TRBV6-2 or TRBV6-3 and TRBJ2-7; tentatively, D is TRBD1 (5 bases). Looked up from germline, CDR1 is MNHEY and CDR2 is SVGEGT. The V end was cut by 4 bases, the J end by 5 bases, with 12 bases between. The CDR3 is 13 amino acids. In DNA form, the CDR3 reads TGTGCCAGCAGTTTCTACGGACAAAACGAGCAGTACTTC. It translates to CASSFYGQNEQYF.